The 13 T cell receptor beta chains in this list originate from one sample, sequenced in a study of shared clonotypes between healthy human individuals. Naive CD8 populations comprised CD45RO-negative cells positively selected for CCR7, excluding terminally differentiated effector memory CD45RA+ cells. Generated by immunoSEQ multiplex PCR, the TCRdb table keeps only in-frame clones and is missing some. The sample shows about 580,000 clones, roughly 98% of them seen only once. Sequencing input: naive CD8+ T cells sorted from blood. These receptors all come from a man between 25 and 39 years old in good health.

The chain combines TRBV5-1 with TRBJ2-7, with D possibly matching TRBD2 (5 bases). Germline V gene lookup returns CDR1 SGHRS and CDR2 YFSETQ. The CDR3 has 18 amino acids. V lost 1 base to trimming and J lost 0 bases, with 20 bases between them. The CDR3 loop is CASSLTPQERPRSYEQYF. The CDR3 nucleotides read TGCGCCAGCAGCTTGACCCCCCAGGAGCGGCCACGCTCCTACGAGCAGTACTTC.

The rearrangement uses TRBV15 and TRBJ1-5, with D possibly matching TRBD1 (6 bases). Germline values: CDR1 LNHNV, CDR2 YYDKDF (reference sequence). The V end lost 0 bases, the J end lost 4 bases, and 13 bases lay between the germline ends. The CDR3 runs 16 residues. As DNA, the CDR3 is TGTGCCACCAGCAGAGATTTTGGGGGGCCAAATCAGCCCCAGCATTTT. It translates to CATSRDFGGPNQPQHF.

The chain couples TRBV5-5 to TRBJ1-2; a possible D gene is TRBD1 (6 bases). CDR3 size: 14 residues. CDR1 is SGHKS, CDR2 YYEKEE, per germline (reference sequence). With 0 bases removed from V and 2 bases from J, the gap between germline ends came to 8 bases. The CDR3 loop is CASSLEQGNYGYTF. CDR3 sequence (DNA): TGTGCCAGCAGCTTGGAACAGGGCAACTATGGCTACACCTTC. The full variable domain, with the rest looked up from reference TRBV5-5 and TRBJ1-2, is DAGVTQSPTHLIKTRGQQVTLRCSPISGHKSVSWYQQVLGQGPQFIFQYYEKEERGRGNFPDRFSARQFPNYSSELNVNALLLGDSALYLCASSLEQGNYGYTFGSGTRLTVV.

The genes are TRBV27 and TRBJ2-1, with a weak D call TRBD1 (6 bases). The V end was cut by 6 bases, the J end by 5 bases, with 20 bases between. CDR3 length: 16 amino acids. The V gene's germline CDR1 is MNHEY and CDR2 SMNVEV (reference sequence). CDR3 nucleotides: TGTGCCAGCAGGTCAAACAGGGAGAATTTAAACAATGAGCAGTTCTTC. It translates to CASRSNRENLNNEQFF.

This clone was seen once. The chain has TRBV7-9 and TRBJ2-1; 10 positions match TRBD2. The germline V gene encodes CDR1 SEHNR and CDR2 FQNEAQ (reference sequence). The CDR3 loop spans 15 amino acids. J gave up 5 bases and V 6 bases, and 7 bases lay outside the gene matches. The CDR3 reads CASRQRTSGNNEQFF. The CDR3 bases are TGTGCCAGCAGACAAAGGACTAGCGGCAACAATGAGCAGTTCTTC.

The rearrangement joins TRBV29-1 to TRBJ2-1; tentatively, D is TRBD2 (5 bases). V was cut by 5 bases and J by 2 bases, with 10 bases left in between. CDR1 and CDR2 (germline): SQVTM, ANQGSEA. The CDR3 spans 13 residues. In DNA, the CDR3 is TGCAGCGTTATAGCGCCGACCTACAATGAGCAGTTCTTC. This translates into CSVIAPTYNEQFF.

This clone was detected only once. The chain uses TRBV7-2 and TRBJ1-1, with 8 bases matching TRBD1. Trimming removed 3 bases from V and 3 bases from J; junction bases left unmatched: 6. Germline V gives CDR1 SGHTA, CDR2 FQGNSA. The CDR3 spans 15 residues. CDR3 in DNA: TGTGCCAGCAGCTTTCCAGGACAGGGAGACACTGAAGCTTTCTTT. This codes for CASSFPGQGDTEAFF.

The chain employs TRBV27 and TRBJ2-7; perhaps TRBD1 as D (6 bases). The CDR3 totals 13 residues. V lost 6 bases to trimming and J lost 4 bases, with 13 bases between them. CDR1 MNHEY and CDR2 SMNVEV come from the germline V gene (reference sequence). CDR3 amino acids: CASRRTALYEQYF. The CDR3 region has the DNA TGTGCCAGCAGGCGGACAGCGTTATACGAGCAGTACTTC.

V usage is TRBV7-2 and J usage is TRBJ2-1, with TRBD1 matching 8 bases. Trimming cost V 3 bases and J 8 bases; bases outside gene matches: 9. Germline V gene data show CDR1 as SGHTA and CDR2 as FQGNSA. This CDR3 contains 15 residues. CDR3 sequence reads: CASSFWTGLADEQFF. CDR3 nucleotides: TGTGCCAGCAGCTTTTGGACAGGGCTGGCGGATGAGCAGTTCTTC.

The V gene is TRBV7-6, the J gene TRBJ2-1; no clear D gene. Germline CDR1 is SGHVS and CDR2 is FNYEAQ. V was shortened by 6 bases and J by 6 bases, with 9 bases between the two germline ends. The CDR3 runs to 12 residues. CDR3 in DNA: TGTGCCAGCAGTGAAGGGTCCAATGAGCAGTTCTTC. This translates into CASSEGSNEQFF.

The chain links TRBV6-5 to TRBJ2-1; D gene unclear. Trimming cost V 7 bases and J 8 bases, with 12 bases left between them. The CDR3 is 12 amino acids. Germline V gene data show CDR1 as MNHEY and CDR2 as SVGAGI. The chain's CDR3 is CASTDGGDEQFF. The CDR3 bases are TGTGCCAGCACTGACGGTGGGGATGAGCAGTTCTTC.

The DNA of the CDR3 is TGTGCCAGCAGCCCCCCGGGACAGGGCGACTATGGCTACACCTTC. Its translation is CASSPPGQGDYGYTF. The chain employs TRBV6-1 and TRBJ1-2; TRBD1 matches at 9 bases. The CDR3 is 15 amino acids. Trimming took 6 bases from V and 3 from J; bases not matched to a gene: 8. Per germline, CDR1 MNHNS and CDR2 SASEGT.

The rearrangement uses TRBV7-9 and TRBJ2-7; D call uncertain. The CDR3 runs 13 residues. V was pared by 8 bases and J by 4 bases, with 15 bases between. Germline V lookup: CDR1 SEHNR, CDR2 FQNEAQ (reference sequence). CDR3 loop: CASAMGDTYEQYF. CDR3 bases: TGTGCCAGCGCCATGGGCGACACTTACGAGCAGTACTTC.